This TCR beta chain originates from a study of spatial heterogeneity in lung cancer. Study overall: Alpha-chain sequences were consistently detected less often than beta-chain sequences.

The germline gives CDR1 LNHDA, CDR2 SQIVND (reference sequence). The V gene lost 7 bases and the J gene lost 2 bases, with 15 bases spanning the gap. The CDR3 runs 14 residues. Noted time point: blood at routine non-recurrence follow-up after resection. Whole RNA, which was extracted from tumor, nontumor lung tissue or frozen PBMC, was sequenced without any cell sorting. This clonotype is medium-sized in the sample. Its antigen is currently unknown. Study-wide results and limits: TCRs found ubiquitously expanded in tumor appeared in blood more at resection than at follow-up.

Unique molecular identifiers tagged every individual TCR cDNA molecule. TCRdb independently ran MiXCR on the 5' RACE reads; one entry per CDR3 protein. This table holds about 32,000 distinct CDR3 sequences, under 11% found once. Sequenced material: PBMCs, taken at follow-up. The sequence derives from a female donor with early-stage non-small cell lung cancer. This chain links TRBV19 with TRBJ2-7; tentatively, D is TRBD1 (6 bases). The CDR3 region has the DNA TGTGCCAGTAAACGTCAGGGGACAACCTACGAGCAGTACTTC. It translates to CASKRQGTTYEQYF.